This entry lists 15 T cell receptor beta chains sequenced from one sample in a study of PD-L1 blockade in urothelial cancer. Time point noted: pretreatment peripheral blood. The assay was immunoSEQ multiplex PCR, and TCRdb's table has in-frame clones only and misses some. In the table there are around 68,000 clones, approximately 80% of which are singletons. Sample: PBMCs, taken around atezolizumab (anti-PD-L1) treatment. These receptors all come from an older man with urothelial cancer.

The chain joins TRBV6-5 to TRBJ1-2; 8 bases line up with TRBD1. The CDR3 spans 14 residues. J lost 8 bases, V lost 4 bases, and 9 bases had no gene match. The germline V gene encodes CDR1 MNHEY and CDR2 SVGAGI. The CDR3, as DNA: TGTGCCAGCAGTTTACTAGGACAGGGAAGGGGCTACACCTTC. Protein sequence: CASSLLGQGRGYTF.

The chain carries TRBV2 and TRBJ2-6, with D unclear. Per germline, CDR1 SNHLY and CDR2 FYNNEI. Trimming took off 6 bases at V and 2 bases at J, with 11 bases between the two ends. The CDR3 contains 15 residues. The CDR3 DNA reads TGTGCCAGCAGAAGGCAGGCGCCTGGGGCCAACGTCCTGACTTTC. Its protein is CASRRQAPGANVLTF.

CDR3 protein: CASTPGQSNEKLFF. The CDR3 coding sequence is TGTGCCAGCACCCCGGGACAGAGTAATGAAAAACTGTTTTTT. This chain uses TRBV9 with TRBJ1-4; the match to TRBD1 covers 7 bases. Trimming took 6 bases from V and 4 from J; bases not matched to a gene: 6. Germline loops: CDR1 SGDLS, CDR2 YYNGEE. This CDR3 contains 14 residues.

The chain has TRBV4-1 and TRBJ2-7, with TRBD1 as a possible D gene (5 bases). There are 16 residues in the CDR3. Trimming left V 0 bases short and J 3 bases short, with 15 bases between. CDR1 and CDR2 (germline): MGHRA, YSYEKL. This CDR3 is CASSQEEDTRRYEQYF. The CDR3, as DNA: TGCGCCAGCAGCCAAGAAGAGGACACCCGGCGCTACGAGCAGTACTTC.

The chain joins TRBV15 to TRBJ1-3; TRBD1 matches 10 bases. V shed 2 bases, J shed 3 bases, and the junction held 7 bases outside the gene matches. The CDR3 extends over 17 amino acids. Germline V gene sequence: CDR1 LNHNV, CDR2 YYDKDF (reference sequence). CDR3: CATSRHMDRGYGNTIYF. The DNA of the CDR3 is TGTGCCACCAGCAGACATATGGACAGGGGGTATGGAAACACCATATATTTT.

In this sample, this clone turned up a few times. The J gene is TRBJ1-4, the V gene TRBV7-9; D is possibly TRBD1 (6 bases). Germline V gives CDR1 SEHNR, CDR2 FQNEAQ (reference sequence). The CDR3 is 11 residues long. Trimming left V 2 bases short and J 15 bases short, with 10 bases between. The CDR3 here is CASSLQGPLFF. The CDR3, as DNA: TGTGCCAGCAGCTTACAGGGGCCCTTGTTTTTT.

The chain links TRBV28 to TRBJ2-7; TRBD1 agrees at 9 bases. The CDR3 totals 13 residues. Trimming at V came to 5 bases and at J to 6 bases, leaving 5 bases not matched to a gene. The germline gives CDR1 MDHEN, CDR2 SYDVKM. CDR3 loop: CASSPGQGLEQYF. In DNA form, the CDR3 reads TGTGCCAGCAGTCCGGGACAGGGCCTCGAGCAGTACTTC.

V gene TRBV29-1 combines with J gene TRBJ1-2, with 7 bases fitting TRBD1. CDR1 and CDR2 (germline): SQVTM, ANQGSEA. This CDR3 region has 15 residues. After removal of 4 bases from V and 8 bases from J, the junction contained 16 bases not matched to a gene. CDR3 amino acids: CSVAPRGDRATGYTF. CDR3 nucleotide sequence: TGCAGCGTTGCCCCACGGGGTGACAGGGCTACGGGCTACACCTTC.

This sequence joins TRBV5-6 and TRBJ1-4; the match to TRBD1 covers 7 bases. CDR3 length: 16 amino acids. In germline, CDR1 is SGHDT, CDR2 YYEEEE. The V segment lost 4 bases and the J segment 4 bases; nucleotides outside the gene matches: 10. CDR3: CASSPRTGDYNEKLFF. Here the CDR3 DNA reads TGTGCCAGCAGCCCAAGGACAGGAGACTATAATGAAAAACTGTTTTTT.

This clone has just a few counts. This chain uses TRBV10-3 with TRBJ1-5; D uncertain. In germline, CDR1 is ENHRY, CDR2 SYGVKD. V was pared by 0 bases and J by 5 bases, with 11 bases between. The CDR3 contains 15 residues. DNA of the CDR3: TGTGCCATCAGTGAGTCGTGGGCTGACGATCAGCCCCAGCATTTT. It specifies CAISESWADDQPQHF.

J is TRBJ2-3 and V is TRBV5-8; TRBD1 matches at 8 bases. This CDR3 has 14 amino acids. Germline V gene data show CDR1 as SGHTS and CDR2 as YDEGEE. J lost 6 bases, V lost 4 bases, and 7 bases had no gene match. CDR3 residues: CASSLHRGSDTQYF. The CDR3 nucleotides are TGTGCCAGCAGCCTACACAGGGGGTCGGATACGCAGTATTTT.

The gene calls are TRBV30 and TRBJ2-3; 7 bases are a match to TRBD2. V lost 5 bases to trimming and J lost 0 bases; unmatched junction nucleotides: 14. CDR1 is GTSNPN, CDR2 SVGIG, per germline (reference sequence). This CDR3 contains 17 residues. The CDR3 sequence: CAWGSGRTSTSTDTQYF. The DNA of the CDR3 is TGTGCCTGGGGTAGCGGGCGGACCTCCACTAGCACAGATACGCAGTATTTT. The full variable domain, its missing parts supplied by reference TRBV30 and TRBJ2-3, is SQTIHQWPATLVQPVGSPLSLECTVEGTSNPNLYWYRQAAGRGLQLLFYSVGIGQISSEVPQNLSASRPQDRQFILSSKKLLLSDSGFYLCAWGSGRTSTSTDTQYFGPGTRLTVL.

This chain links TRBV4-3 with TRBJ2-5; 10 bases align to TRBD2. CDR1 and CDR2 from the germline V gene are LGHNA and YSLEER. The ends lost 1 base at V and 5 bases at J; junction bases unmatched: 7. This CDR3 spans 16 amino acids. CDR3 coding DNA: TGCGCCAGCAGCCAAGCGGCTAGCGGGAGCCGGGAGACCCAGTACTTC. Translation gives CASSQAASGSRETQYF.

The chain couples TRBV15 to TRBJ1-5; D uncertain. CDR3 length: 18 amino acids. CDR1 is LNHNV, CDR2 YYDKDF, per germline (reference sequence). The V end lost 1 base, the J end lost 2 bases, and 18 bases lay between the germline ends. CDR3 bases: TGTGCCACCAGCAGAGGCGGACTGATTGACCGCGGCAATCAGCCCCAGCATTTT. Its translation: CATSRGGLIDRGNQPQHF.

J is TRBJ1-1 and V is TRBV9; possible D gene TRBD1, 6 bases. CDR1 SGDLS and CDR2 YYNGEE come from the germline V gene. The V end lost 0 bases, the J end lost 1 base, and 10 bases lay between the germline ends. The CDR3 is 15 amino acids. CDR3 sequence reads: CASSVAPGQNTEAFF. CDR3 sequence (DNA): TGTGCCAGCAGCGTAGCTCCGGGACAGAACACTGAAGCTTTCTTT. The full variable domain, rest sourced from reference TRBV9 and TRBJ1-1, is DSGVTQTPKHLITATGQRVTLRCSPRSGDLSVYWYQQSLDQGLQFLIQYYNGEERAKGNILERFSAQQFPDLHSELNLSSLELGDSALYFCASSVAPGQNTEAFFGQGTRLTVV.